The 17 T cell receptor beta chains in this list originate from one sample, sequenced in a study of blood T cell repertoires in COVID-19. Measured with immunoSEQ multiplex PCR; TCRdb has only the in-frame clones, and not every one. The repertoire has roughly 230,000 clones, just under 85% of them found once; the top ten carry more than 6%. Source material: peripheral blood. The source is a woman in her sixties or seventies with active or convalescent COVID-19.

This clone appeared many times. The chain combines TRBV2 with TRBJ2-7; no clear D gene. The germline CDR1 and CDR2 sequences are SNHLY and FYNNEI. This CDR3 is built from 12 residues. The V end was cut by 7 bases, the J end by 0 bases, with 7 bases between. The CDR3 DNA reads as TGTGCCAGCAAGCAACTCTCCTACGAGCAGTACGTC. Protein sequence: CASKQLSYEQYV.

The genes are TRBV5-4 and TRBJ2-3; 10 bases are a match to TRBD2. Germline-derived CDR1 and CDR2 are SGHNT and YYREEE (reference sequence). The V and J ends lost 4 bases and 0 bases, in that order; junction bases with no gene match: 14. The CDR3 length is 19 residues. CDR3 bases: TGTGCCAGCAGCCGATACTTCCAGCGGGGGGGACCTAGCACAGATACGCAGTATTTT. This encodes CASSRYFQRGGPSTDTQYF.

The V gene is TRBV2, the J gene TRBJ2-3, with TRBD2 identical over 7 bases. The V segment lost 7 bases and the J segment 1 base; nucleotides outside the gene matches: 17. The CDR3 is 18 residues long. Germline values: CDR1 SNHLY, CDR2 FYNNEI. CDR3 DNA: TGTGCCAGCAAGCCCGGACTAGGCGGGGACGGAGGCACAGATACGCAGTATTTT. It translates to CASKPGLGGDGGTDTQYF.

CDR3 sequence reads: CASSKGPIGETQYF. As DNA, the CDR3 is TGTGCCAGCAGCAAAGGTCCCATCGGAGAGACCCAGTACTTC. This rearrangement joins TRBV21-1 to TRBJ2-5; the table's TRBD2 call for D was not verified on the DNA. TRBV21-1 is annotated as a pseudogene. The CDR3 runs 14 residues.

This clone came up a few times. V usage is TRBV13 and J usage is TRBJ2-3, with 10 bases that match TRBD2. Germline trimming cut 4 bases from V and 2 bases from J; bases unmatched to any gene: 9. The germline CDR1 and CDR2 sequences are PRHDT and FYEKMQ (reference sequence). CDR3 length: 17 residues. CDR3 DNA: TGTGCCAGCAGCTCGAAAACACTAGCGGGGTACACAGATACGCAGTATTTT. Translating gives CASSSKTLAGYTDTQYF.

The chain employs TRBV2 and TRBJ1-2; 7 positions agree with TRBD1. This CDR3 spans 15 amino acids. V shed 5 bases and J 0 bases; nucleotides not matched to a gene: 6. Germline V gene sequence: CDR1 SNHLY, CDR2 FYNNEI. CDR3 bases: TGTGCCAGCAGTCGACAGGGCCAAGCTAACTATGGCTACACCTTC. Its protein product is CASSRQGQANYGYTF.

The V gene is TRBV16, the J gene TRBJ2-7; tentative D call: TRBD2 (6 bases). CDR3 length: 13 amino acids. V lost 3 bases to trimming and J lost 3 bases, with 9 bases between them. Germline V gene sequence: CDR1 KGHSY, CDR2 FQNENV. The CDR3 is CASSHGGNYEQYF. CDR3 in DNA: TGTGCCAGCAGCCATGGAGGGAACTACGAGCAGTACTTC.

The chain employs TRBV11-2 and TRBJ2-1, with TRBD2 matching over 10 bases. This CDR3 comprises 16 residues. Germline V lookup: CDR1 SGHAT, CDR2 FQNNGV. Trimming took 7 bases from V and 8 from J; bases not matched to a gene: 14. The CDR3 loop is CASTPLPGLASDEQFF. For the CDR3, the DNA is TGTGCCAGCACCCCTCTCCCGGGACTAGCGTCCGATGAGCAGTTCTTC.

The chain joins TRBV28 to TRBJ2-1; D is perhaps TRBD2 (5 bases). Per the germline V gene, CDR1 is MDHEN and CDR2 is SYDVKM. The CDR3 extends over 12 amino acids. V lost 7 bases and J lost 5, with 9 bases in between. The CDR3 DNA is TGTGCCAGCAAGGAGGCTAACAATGAGCAGTTCTTC. Protein product: CASKEANNEQFF.

The chain employs TRBV6-1 and TRBJ1-4; D might be TRBD1 (5 bases). There are 16 residues in the CDR3. Germline V gives CDR1 MNHNS, CDR2 SASEGT. V dropped 1 base and J dropped 8 bases, with 17 bases sitting between them. CDR3 bases: TGTGCCAGCAGTGAAGTAACAGGTGCGGGAGGCGAAAAACTGTTTTTT. As protein: CASSEVTGAGGEKLFF.

The V and J genes are TRBV19 and TRBJ1-6; 9 bases map to TRBD1. The CDR3 runs 15 residues. Germline V gives CDR1 LNHDA, CDR2 SQIVND (reference sequence). Trimming cost V 5 bases and J 9 bases; bases outside gene matches: 8. In DNA, the CDR3 is TGTGCCAGTAGTCCCGCACAGGGGGCAGCTTCACCCCTCCACTTT. The encoded protein is CASSPAQGAASPLHF.

This sequence joins TRBV6-6 and TRBJ2-7, with D possibly matching TRBD2 (7 bases). V lost 0 bases and J 4 bases, leaving 13 bases between the germline ends. Germline CDR1 and CDR2: MNHNY and SVGAGI (reference sequence). The CDR3 is made up of 15 amino acids. CDR3 nucleotides: TGTGCCAGCAGTTACTCGGGGGGGCGCGTATACGAGCAGTACTTC. Protein: CASSYSGGRVYEQYF.

V and J are TRBV14 and TRBJ1-6, with D maybe TRBD1 (6 bases). The CDR3 is 15 amino acids. V gave up 4 bases and J gave up 5 bases, with 12 bases separating them. Germline V gives CDR1 SGHDN, CDR2 FVKESK. The CDR3 loop reads CASSRGPGNNSPLHF. CDR3 bases: TGTGCCAGCAGCCGGGGGCCAGGGAATAATTCACCCCTCCACTTT. The whole variable domain, filled in from reference TRBV14 and TRBJ1-6, reads EAGVTQFPSHSVIEKGQTVTLRCDPISGHDNLYWYRRVMGKEIKFLLHFVKESKQDESGMPNNRFLAERTGGTYSTLKVQPAELEDSGVYFCASSRGPGNNSPLHFGNGTRLTVT.

This chain joins TRBV5-6 and TRBJ1-2; D gene ambiguous. Germline CDR1 and CDR2: SGHDT and YYEEEE. CDR3 length equals 13 residues. The germline V and J ends were trimmed by 0 bases and 7 bases, with 10 bases remaining between them. In nucleotides, the CDR3 is TGTGCCAGCAGCTTGGCCGCAGGTGGTGGCTACACCTTC. It specifies CASSLAAGGGYTF.

The chain has TRBV7-9 and TRBJ2-3; D might be TRBD1 (5 bases). CDR3 length equals 18 residues. Germline V gene lookup returns CDR1 SEHNR and CDR2 FQNEAQ (reference sequence). Trimming pared 0 bases from V and 5 bases from J, leaving 21 bases between. This chain's CDR3 is CASSLARPGRGLGDTQYF. Here the CDR3 DNA reads TGTGCCAGCAGCTTAGCTCGCCCAGGGCGTGGGTTGGGAGATACGCAGTATTTT.

This rearrangement joins TRBV3-1 (or the pseudogene TRBV3-2) to TRBJ1-6; a weak D match, TRBD1 (5 bases). Looked up from germline, CDR1 is LGHDT and CDR2 is YNNKEL (reference sequence). Trimming removed 3 bases at V and 6 bases at J, with 9 bases between. This CDR3 comprises 14 residues. The chain's CDR3 is CASSQRDFNSPLHF. Here the CDR3 DNA reads TGTGCCAGCAGCCAGAGGGACTTTAATTCACCCCTCCACTTT.

The gene calls are TRBV7-9 and TRBJ2-2, with D perhaps matching TRBD1 (6 bases). The CDR3 has 16 amino acids. Trimming took off 4 bases at V and 7 bases at J, with 19 bases between the two ends. CDR1 is SEHNR, CDR2 FQNEAQ, per germline (reference sequence). The CDR3, as DNA: TGTGCCAGCAGCTCCCCCGAGGGGGTGAATGGCGGGGAGCTGTTTTTT. As protein: CASSSPEGVNGGELFF.